The clone carrying this T cell receptor (beta chain) occurred a few times. Unique molecular identifiers were used to barcode this TCRbeta library. TCRdb reanalysed the PCR reads using MiXCR and keeps one entry per CDR3 protein. The sample records a few hundred thousand distinct CDR3 sequences, about 12% being singletons. This entry comes from a study of T-cell reconstitution after alpha-beta-depleted transplantation in children. Germline loops: CDR1 DFQATT, CDR2 SNEGSKA (reference sequence). The CDR3 contains 15 residues. The V segment lost 2 bases and the J segment 8 bases; nucleotides outside the gene matches: 7.

This rearrangement joins TRBV20-1 to TRBJ2-3; TRBD2 agrees at 13 bases. Sequenced material: PBMCs from the stem cell graft donor, taken from the stem cell graft. The sequence was collected from a human donor who donated a stem cell graft to a child with combined immunodeficiency. Here the CDR3 reads CSARPGLAGVGTQYF. The DNA of the CDR3 is TGCAGTGCTAGACCAGGACTAGCGGGAGTAGGTACGCAGTATTTT.